The rows below give T cell receptor beta chains drawn from one sample of a study of cytomegalovirus exposure and HLA in healthy donors. TCRdb's table, derived via immunoSEQ multiplex PCR, lists solely in-frame clones and lacks some. The listing records 30,000 to 40,000 clones. Source material: PBMCs. The receptors derive from a human donor in good health. The CDR3 runs from the conserved cysteine through the conserved F or W. D genes are given only for firm matches.

D gene: TRBD2; V gene: TRBV5-5; J gene: TRBJ2-7; CDR3 DNA: TGTGCCAGCAGCTTGTTGGGGGGGGGCTACGAGCAGTACTTC; CDR3 protein: CASSLLGGGYEQYF
D gene: NA; V gene: TRBV7-9; J gene: TRBJ1-1; CDR3 DNA: TGTGCCAGCAGCCCGGCGGAGGGCACTGAAGCTTTCTTT; CDR3 protein: CASSPAEGTEAFF
D gene: NA; V gene: TRBV5-1; J gene: TRBJ2-1; CDR3 DNA: TGCGCCAGCTCTGACAGCGACAATGAGCAGTTCTTC; CDR3 protein: CASSDSDNEQFF
D gene: TRBD2; V gene: TRBV19; J gene: TRBJ2-7; CDR3 DNA: TGTGCCAGTAGTATAGAGGCTAGCGGGGTTAACGAGCAGTACTTC; CDR3 protein: CASSIEASGVNEQYF
D gene: NA; V gene: TRBV9; J gene: TRBJ1-4; CDR3 DNA: TGTGCCAGCAGCGTAATGGGGGGAACGAAAGAAAAACTGTTTTTT; CDR3 protein: CASSVMGGTKEKLFF
D gene: NA; V gene: TRBV11-2; J gene: TRBJ1-1; CDR3 DNA: TGTGCCAGCAGCCACGGGGGGGTTGCTGAAGCTTTCTTT; CDR3 protein: CASSHGGVAEAFF
D gene: NA; V gene: TRBV7-8; J gene: TRBJ1-6; CDR3 DNA: TGTGCCAGCAGCTTAGGTGGGGGCCCAAATTCACCCCTACACTTT; CDR3 protein: CASSLGGGPNSPLHF
D gene: NA; V gene: TRBV4-1; J gene: TRBJ1-1; CDR3 DNA: TGCGCCAGCAGCCGCGGAGTGGGGGGTGAAGCTTTCTTT; CDR3 protein: CASSRGVGGEAFF
D gene: NA; V gene: TRBV6-1; J gene: TRBJ1-6; CDR3 DNA: TGTGCCAGCAGTCTCCTAGGACTCAATTCACCCCTACACTTT; CDR3 protein: CASSLLGLNSPLHF
D gene: NA; V gene: TRBV5-1; J gene: TRBJ2-7; CDR3 DNA: TGCGCCAGCAGCGTCCGAGGGAGAGAGAGCGCCTACGAGCAGTACTTC; CDR3 protein: CASSVRGRESAYEQYF
D gene: NA; V gene: TRBV30; J gene: TRBJ1-5; CDR3 DNA: TGTGCCTGGAGTGTATTCCCGGGCGGGAGCAATCAGCCCCAGCATTTT; CDR3 protein: CAWSVFPGGSNQPQHF